These 20 T cell receptor beta chains came from one sample sequenced in a study of neurological immune-mediated disorders. TCRdb ran MiXCR on the 5' RACE reads and lists one entry per CDR3 protein. This sample yields some 66,000 distinct CDR3 sequences, of which 4.5% to 5.5% are seen a single time; 6.5% to 7.5% belongs to the top ten. Sequenced sample: PBMCs. The receptors originated from a man aged 25 to 40 with multiple sclerosis.

This clonotype was seen a handful of times. The V call is TRBV24-1, the J call TRBJ2-5; 11 bases match TRBD2. Germline V gene sequence: CDR1 KGHDR, CDR2 SFDVKD. The V gene end was trimmed by 1 base and the J gene end by 4 bases; junction bases not matched to a gene: 13. The CDR3 has 19 amino acids. CDR3 nucleotide sequence: TGTGCCACCAGTGATTTAAGGCCTAGCGGGGGGCCGGAAGGAGAGACCCAGTACTTC. Translation: CATSDLRPSGGPEGETQYF.

This clonotype was observed many times. V and J are TRBV9 and TRBJ2-3; 8 nucleotides match TRBD2. CDR1 SGDLS and CDR2 YYNGEE come from the germline V gene. With 3 bases clipped from V and 4 bases from J, the junction kept 4 bases outside the gene matches. This CDR3 spans 14 amino acids. This CDR3 is CASSDSGVADTQYF. The CDR3 DNA reads as TGTGCCAGCAGCGATAGCGGGGTTGCAGATACGCAGTATTTT. The whole variable domain, remainder taken from reference TRBV9 and TRBJ2-3, is DSGVTQTPKHLITATGQRVTLRCSPRSGDLSVYWYQQSLDQGLQFLIQYYNGEERAKGNILERFSAQQFPDLHSELNLSSLELGDSALYFCASSDSGVADTQYFGPGTRLTVL.

This clonotype was counted between two and nine times. The chain links TRBV6-6 to TRBJ2-3; D uncertain. Germline CDR1 reads MNHNY; CDR2 reads SVGAGI (reference sequence). The CDR3 loop spans 15 amino acids. V lost 2 bases and J 0 bases, leaving 9 bases between the germline ends. DNA of the CDR3: TGTGCCAGCAGTTACGTCGGGTCAAGCACAGATACGCAGTATTTT. Residues: CASSYVGSSTDTQYF.

This clonotype occurred many times. The CDR3 DNA is TGTGCCAGCTCGTTCCGGACAGGGGGCGGAAAACTGTTTTTT. Translated, it gives CASSFRTGGGKLFF. The rearrangement joins TRBV6-5 to TRBJ1-4, with TRBD1 identical over 11 bases. The CDR3 totals 14 residues. Looked up from germline, CDR1 is MNHEY and CDR2 is SVGAGI. The V and J ends lost 8 bases and 10 bases, in that order; junction bases with no gene match: 9.

This clonotype has ten or more counts. The V call is TRBV10-3, the J call TRBJ2-7; D not resolved. CDR1 and CDR2 (germline): ENHRY, SYGVKD. Trimming stripped 0 bases from V and 6 bases from J, with 9 bases between. CDR3 size: 13 residues. The CDR3 nucleotides are TGTGCCATCAGTGAGTCGATTGGTAGCGAGCAGTACGTC. Protein: CAISESIGSEQYV.

Concerning this clonotype itself: The junction does not match germline at one end; this may be a read error. The rearrangement uses TRBV7-9 and TRBJ1-6; the D is unclear. Germline-derived CDR1 and CDR2 are SEHNR and FQNEAQ (reference sequence). There are 17 residues in the CDR3. CDR3 loop: CASSLAHTSSYNSPLNF. As DNA, the CDR3 is TGTGCCAGCAGCTTAGCGCACACGAGCTCCTATAATTCACCCCTCAACTTT.

The genes are TRBV5-1 and TRBJ2-2; D is perhaps TRBD1 or TRBD2 (6 bases each). Germline V gene lookup returns CDR1 SGHRS and CDR2 YFSETQ. This CDR3 is built from 14 residues. Trimming cost V 2 bases and J 8 bases, with 13 bases left between them. CDR3 sequence: CASSFPGGAGELFF. Written as DNA, the CDR3 is TGCGCCAGCAGCTTCCCCGGGGGCGCGGGGGAGCTGTTTTTT.

This clonotype showed up many times. The chain has TRBV7-2 and TRBJ2-7, with TRBD2 matching 11 bases. V lost 5 bases, J lost 2 bases, and 8 bases stayed unmatched. Germline CDR1 and CDR2: SGHTA and FQGNSA. The CDR3 is made up of 16 amino acids. This CDR3 is CASSPYLAGGTYEQYF. The CDR3 DNA reads as TGTGCCAGCAGCCCTTACCTAGCGGGGGGTACCTACGAGCAGTACTTC. The entire variable domain, with the rest obtained from reference TRBV7-2 and TRBJ2-7, is as follows: GAGVSQSPSNKVTEKGKDVELRCDPISGHTALYWYRQSLGQGLEFLIYFQGNSAPDKSGLPSDRFSAERTGGSVSTLTIQRTQQEDSAVYLCASSPYLAGGTYEQYFGPGTRLTVT.

This clonotype was seen more than once but under ten times. The chain carries TRBV10-1 and TRBJ2-3; 8 nucleotides match TRBD2. Germline values: CDR1 WNHNN, CDR2 SYGVQD (reference sequence). The CDR3 is made up of 14 amino acids. The V segment lost 3 bases and the J segment 1 base; nucleotides outside the gene matches: 0. The DNA of the CDR3 is TGCGCCAGCAGTGACGGGGGGGGCACAGATACGCAGTATTTT. The encoded protein is CASSDGGGTDTQYF.

Many counts were recorded for this clonotype. The rearrangement uses TRBV5-1 and TRBJ1-2; D remains unclear. Germline CDR1 reads SGHRS; CDR2 reads YFSETQ. The CDR3 is 13 residues long. Trimming shortened V by 1 base and J by 2 bases, and 6 bases separated the two germline ends. DNA of the CDR3: TGCGCCAGCAGCTTGACTTTAAACTATGGCTACACCTTC. It translates to CASSLTLNYGYTF.

This clonotype was counted at least ten times. This sequence joins TRBV10-1 and TRBJ2-3, with 10 bases matching TRBD2. V trimming: 3 bases; J trimming: 4 bases; junction bases outside the gene matches: 4. CDR1 is WNHNN and CDR2 is SYGVQD in the germline V gene (reference sequence). The CDR3 loop spans 15 amino acids. The DNA of the CDR3 is TGCGCCAGCAGTGAACTAGCGGGGATGCCAGATACGCAGTATTTT. Translation: CASSELAGMPDTQYF.

This clonotype was observed a few times. The V call is TRBV5-1, the J call TRBJ1-1; unclear D gene. V lost 1 base, J lost 4 bases, and 8 bases lay in between. CDR3 length equals 13 residues. Germline CDR1 SGHRS, CDR2 YFSETQ. CDR3 residues: CASSLIEGTEAFF. The CDR3, as DNA: TGCGCCAGCAGCTTGATCGAGGGCACTGAAGCTTTCTTT.

This clonotype appeared a few times. This chain links TRBV15 with TRBJ2-7, with D tentatively TRBD1 or TRBD2 (6 bases each). Trimming left V 0 bases short and J 7 bases short, with 13 bases between. The germline V gene encodes CDR1 LNHNV and CDR2 YYDKDF (reference sequence). The CDR3 has 14 residues. CDR3 sequence (DNA): TGTGCCACCAGCAGAGATCTCGGCGGGACAGAGCAGTACGTC. Its protein product is CATSRDLGGTEQYV.

The J gene is TRBJ2-7, the V gene TRBV20-1; 7 nucleotides agree with TRBD1. CDR1 is DFQATT, CDR2 SNEGSKA, per germline (reference sequence). The J segment lost 2 bases and the V segment lost 3 bases, leaving 10 bases of the junction unmatched. CDR3 length: 15 amino acids. The CDR3 sequence: CSASAIGTAPYEQYF. CDR3 nucleotides: TGCAGTGCTAGCGCTATAGGGACAGCCCCCTACGAGCAGTACTTC.

In its sample, this clonotype was seen many times. This chain links TRBV20-1 with TRBJ1-6, with TRBD1 identical over 10 bases. The CDR3 has 12 amino acids. CDR1 is DFQATT, CDR2 SNEGSKA, per germline (reference sequence). With V trimmed by 3 bases and J by 13 bases, 3 bases remained unmatched. The CDR3 sequence is CSARRTGGPLHF. The CDR3 region has the DNA TGCAGTGCTAGGAGGACAGGGGGTCCCCTCCACTTT.

This clonotype was seen many times. CDR3 residues: CASLKRTENTEAFF. In nucleotides, the CDR3 is TGTGCCAGCCTAAAGAGGACCGAAAACACTGAAGCTTTCTTT. V gene TRBV2 combines with J gene TRBJ1-1; D is unresolved. Germline CDR1 and CDR2: SNHLY and FYNNEI. The V end lost 8 bases, the J end lost 2 bases, and 15 bases lay between the germline ends. The CDR3 sequence is 14 residues long.

This clonotype was observed at least ten times. The chain recombines TRBV5-1 with TRBJ1-1, with unresolved D. This CDR3 comprises 16 residues. V dropped 0 bases and J dropped 5 bases, with 17 bases sitting between them. Per germline, CDR1 SGHRS and CDR2 YFSETQ. CDR3 in amino acids: CASSLGQVGEKTEAFF. The CDR3 nucleotides read TGCGCCAGCAGCTTGGGCCAGGTCGGGGAGAAAACTGAAGCTTTCTTT.

This clonotype was seen repeatedly, ten times or more. V usage is TRBV24-1 and J usage is TRBJ1-1, with 7 bases that match TRBD1. The CDR3 contains 11 residues. CDR1 KGHDR and CDR2 SFDVKD come from the germline V gene. With 6 bases clipped from V and 8 bases from J, the junction kept 2 bases outside the gene matches. CDR3 nucleotide sequence: TGTGCCACCAGTAGGGGACAGGAAGCTTTCTTT. Translation gives CATSRGQEAFF.

This clonotype appeared many times. This rearrangement joins TRBV7-8 to TRBJ1-1; TRBD1 aligns across 7 bases. The CDR3 runs 19 residues. Germline values: CDR1 SGHVS, CDR2 FQNEAQ. J lost 0 bases, V lost 5 bases, and 18 bases had no gene match. The CDR3 sequence is CASSLGYRGAKVMNTEAFF. Here the CDR3 DNA reads TGTGCCAGCAGCCTAGGTTACAGGGGAGCCAAAGTTATGAACACTGAAGCTTTCTTT.

This clonotype was recorded many times. The chain employs TRBV10-3 and TRBJ2-3; no clear D gene. Deletions cut 6 bases from V and 2 bases from J, with 15 bases between. Germline CDR1 and CDR2: ENHRY and SYGVKD. CDR3 size: 15 residues. CDR3 region: CAIRATPSYTDTQYF. CDR3 nucleotides: TGTGCCATCAGGGCGACTCCAAGCTACACAGATACGCAGTATTTT.